The sequence of this TCR beta chain was determined in a study of blood T cell repertoires in COVID-19. Whole-study context: Sources were T cells, B-cell-depleted T cells, or PBMCs; the material itself was cDNA or gDNA.

Measured with immunoSEQ multiplex PCR; TCRdb has only the in-frame clones, and not every one. The sample yields about 220,000 clones, approximately 90% seen once. The age range of participants was about 18 to 95 years, with residence in 20 to 25 US areas. Participant-reported clinical history was the basis for cohort assignment. This TCR came from a woman aged 25 to 39 with acute COVID-19. The sequencing input was PBMCs or T cells enriched from blood (not recorded which).

CDR3 protein: CASTPSPLTYEQYF. CDR3 sequence (DNA): TGTGCCAGCACCCCAAGCCCCTTAACCTACGAGCAGTACTTC. V usage is TRBV7-8 and J usage is TRBJ2-7; D not resolved. Trimming took 7 bases from V and 2 from J, leaving 15 bases between them. This CDR3 spans 14 amino acids. Per the germline V gene, CDR1 is SGHVS and CDR2 is FQNEAQ.